The 30 T cell receptor beta chains given below trace back to one sample, sequenced in a study of T cells in localized non-small cell lung cancer. Some clones are missing from TCRdb's copy, which holds only in-frame ones; the method was immunoSEQ multiplex PCR. The sample shows about 35,000 clones, under 95% of them seen only once. Sequencing was performed on peripheral blood mononuclear cells, taken before any cancer treatment. Source of these receptors: a female donor older than 55 with stage II lung adenocarcinoma.

V gene TRBV14 combines with J gene TRBJ2-5, with 12 bases that match TRBD1. CDR3 size: 19 residues. Trimming cost V 0 bases and J 2 bases; bases outside gene matches: 10. Germline V gene lookup returns CDR1 SGHDN and CDR2 FVKESK. The CDR3 bases are TGTGCCAGCAGCCAAGATCAATTTAGGGACAGGGGGCAACAAGAGACCCAGTACTTC. Translating it yields CASSQDQFRDRGQQETQYF.

This clone was picked up one time. J is TRBJ2-7 and V is TRBV11-2; a weak D match, TRBD1 (6 bases). Trimming removed 5 bases from V and 6 bases from J, with 17 bases in between. Germline CDR1 SGHAT, CDR2 FQNNGV. The CDR3 sequence is 14 residues long. The CDR3 region has the DNA TGTGCCAGCAGCCAACGTTACAGGGCCGGCGAGCAGTACTTC. Translation: CASSQRYRAGEQYF. Full variable domain (rest looked up from reference TRBV11-2 and TRBJ2-7): EAGVAQSPRYKIIEKRQSVAFWCNPISGHATLYWYQQILGQGPKLLIQFQNNGVVDDSQLPKDRFSAERLKGVDSTLKIQPAKLEDSAVYLCASSQRYRAGEQYFGPGTRLTVT.

The chain carries TRBV5-4 and TRBJ2-7, with 8 bases that match TRBD2. The CDR3 length is 16 residues. After removal of 4 bases from V and 4 bases from J, the junction contained 13 bases not matched to a gene. Germline V lookup: CDR1 SGHNT, CDR2 YYREEE (reference sequence). The CDR3 reads CASSPSGRVGSYEQYF. CDR3 in DNA: TGTGCCAGCAGCCCTTCCGGGAGGGTTGGTTCGTACGAGCAGTACTTC.

The rearrangement joins TRBV18 to TRBJ2-2; D perhaps matches TRBD1 (5 bases). Trimming pared 4 bases from V and 4 bases from J, leaving 19 bases between. Germline lookup yields CDR1 KGHSH and CDR2 LQKENI. This CDR3 comprises 17 residues. The CDR3 sequence: CASSLLSRQGGTGELFF. The CDR3 nucleotides are TGTGCCAGCTCACTTCTTAGCAGGCAGGGCGGCACCGGGGAGCTGTTTTTT. Looking up the rest from reference TRBV18 and TRBJ2-2 gives the full variable domain: NAGVMQNPRHLVRRRGQEARLRCSPMKGHSHVYWYRQLPEEGLKFMVYLQKENIIDESGMPKERFSAEFPKEGPSILRIQQVVRGDSAAYFCASSLLSRQGGTGELFFGEGSRLTVL.

This chain connects TRBV5-1 to TRBJ1-3; D is unclear. Germline loops: CDR1 SGHRS, CDR2 YFSETQ. The CDR3 is made up of 14 amino acids. Trimming left V 3 bases short and J 0 bases short, with 7 bases between. CDR3 bases: TGCGCCAGCAGCTCCCCGAGCTCTGGAAACACCATATATTTT. Translating gives CASSSPSSGNTIYF.

The V and J genes are TRBV19 and TRBJ2-2, with a tentative D call TRBD1 (6 bases). The CDR3 consists of 13 residues. The germline gives CDR1 LNHDA, CDR2 SQIVND (reference sequence). V was clipped by 8 bases and J by 1 base, with 8 bases between them. CDR3 bases: TGTGCCAGTTCGACAGGGAACACCGGGGAGCTGTTTTTT. Translating it yields CASSTGNTGELFF.

The chain has TRBV5-1 and TRBJ2-1, with D perhaps matching TRBD1 or TRBD2 (6 bases each). With 6 bases removed from V and 2 bases from J, the gap between germline ends came to 21 bases. Germline V gives CDR1 SGHRS, CDR2 YFSETQ. The CDR3 extends over 17 amino acids. CDR3 in DNA: TGCGCCAGCACCCTCACCCTCGGGGGCGAAACCTACAATGAGCAGTTCTTC. Amino acids: CASTLTLGGETYNEQFF.

In its sample, this clone is medium-sized. The chain carries TRBV14 and TRBJ2-5; tentatively, D is TRBD1 (5 bases). The CDR3 length is 13 residues. In germline, CDR1 is SGHDN, CDR2 FVKESK. Trimming stripped 4 bases from V and 0 bases from J, with 6 bases between. The CDR3 sequence: CASSRQHQETQYF. Here the CDR3 DNA reads TGTGCCAGCAGCCGACAGCACCAAGAGACCCAGTACTTC.

The chain couples TRBV5-1 to TRBJ1-4; possible D gene TRBD1, 5 bases. Looked up from germline, CDR1 is SGHRS and CDR2 is YFSETQ. The CDR3 extends over 13 amino acids. Trimming removed 1 base from V and 8 bases from J, with 9 bases in between. This CDR3 reads CASSLQGNEKLFF. CDR3 DNA: TGCGCCAGCAGCTTGCAGGGCAACGAAAAACTGTTTTTT.

Points on this clone: The junction does not match germline at one end; this may be a read error. V is TRBV5-5 and J is TRBJ2-7; the D call may be TRBD1 or TRBD2 (6 bases each). From germline, CDR1 is SGHKS and CDR2 YYEKEE (reference sequence). The CDR3 extends over 14 amino acids. The CDR3 DNA reads as TGTGCCAGCACCTTGGAGGGGGGACCCTACGAGCAGTACTTC. It translates to CASTLEGGPYEQYF.

The chain carries TRBV5-1 and TRBJ1-5; tentatively, D is TRBD1 (5 bases). The V end lost 5 bases, the J end lost 0 bases, and 12 bases lay between the germline ends. CDR3 length: 15 amino acids. Per germline, CDR1 SGHRS and CDR2 YFSETQ. The CDR3 bases are TGCGCCAGCAGATGGGGGGTGAATAGCAATCAGCCCCAGCATTTT. Translated: CASRWGVNSNQPQHF.

The chain links TRBV19 to TRBJ2-3, with TRBD2 matching 11 bases. Germline-derived CDR1 and CDR2 are LNHDA and SQIVND (reference sequence). The CDR3 length is 17 residues. V lost 5 bases, J lost 0 bases, and 7 bases stayed unmatched. Here the CDR3 reads CASSSSRLAGSTDTQYF. CDR3 nucleotide sequence: TGTGCCAGTAGTTCATCGCGACTAGCGGGAAGCACAGATACGCAGTATTTT.

The chain couples TRBV11-2 to TRBJ2-7; D uncertain. The V gene's germline CDR1 is SGHAT and CDR2 FQNNGV. V was trimmed by 3 bases and J by 0 bases, leaving 15 bases between them. The CDR3 runs 16 residues. CDR3: CASSFLTGRSSYEQYF. The CDR3 DNA is TGTGCCAGCAGCTTCTTAACGGGTAGGAGCTCCTACGAGCAGTACTTC.

The genes are TRBV27 and TRBJ2-1, with 11 bases lining up with TRBD2. The ends lost 4 bases at V and 5 bases at J; junction bases unmatched: 13. The germline gives CDR1 MNHEY, CDR2 SMNVEV (reference sequence). The CDR3 length is 18 residues. The CDR3 nucleotides read TGTGCCAGCAGTTCCAGATCGACTAGCGGGGAGCAAAACAATGAGCAGTTCTTC. It yields the protein CASSSRSTSGEQNNEQFF.

J is TRBJ2-3 and V is TRBV7-8; possible D gene TRBD2, 6 bases. Germline CDR1 reads SGHVS; CDR2 reads FQNEAQ. There are 15 residues in the CDR3. The ends were cut back, 2 bases at V and 3 bases at J, with 12 bases in the middle. The CDR3 DNA sequence: TGTGCCAGCAGCTTAACCCCCCTAGCGACAGATACGCAGTATTTT. Translated: CASSLTPLATDTQYF.

The V and J genes are TRBV28 and TRBJ2-3; a possible D gene is TRBD1 (6 bases). CDR1 MDHEN and CDR2 SYDVKM come from the germline V gene. The CDR3 runs 19 residues. The germline V and J ends were trimmed by 1 base and 0 bases, with 20 bases remaining between them. The CDR3 nucleotides read TGTGCCAGCAGTTTATTTGTGGGCAGGGGCCGAATGAGCACAGATACGCAGTATTTT. It yields the protein CASSLFVGRGRMSTDTQYF.

V is TRBV5-1 and J is TRBJ1-1; 8 nucleotides agree with TRBD1. The CDR3 is 15 amino acids. V shed 1 base, J shed 1 base, and the junction held 3 bases outside the gene matches. Germline CDR1 is SGHRS and CDR2 is YFSETQ. CDR3 in amino acids: CASSLTGTGNTEAFF. The CDR3 DNA reads as TGCGCCAGCAGCTTGACCGGGACAGGGAACACTGAAGCTTTCTTT.

This clone is a singleton in its sample. The CDR3 DNA reads TGTGCCAGTAGTATTCATCACTTAAGGGGACAGGGGCCTCCCTACAATGAGCAGTTCTTC. Protein product: CASSIHHLRGQGPPYNEQFF. The chain links TRBV19 to TRBJ2-1; 10 bases are a match to TRBD1. The V gene's germline CDR1 is LNHDA and CDR2 SQIVND (reference sequence). V dropped 3 bases and J dropped 2; count of bases not matched to a gene: 16. The CDR3 is made up of 20 amino acids.

V gene TRBV30 combines with J gene TRBJ2-5; 7 bases line up with TRBD1. V shed 4 bases and J 5 bases; nucleotides not matched to a gene: 25. CDR1 is GTSNPN, CDR2 SVGIG, per germline (reference sequence). There are 19 residues in the CDR3. The CDR3 sequence: CAWNRGDRAFQETGETQYF. The CDR3 region has the DNA TGTGCCTGGAATCGAGGTGACAGGGCCTTTCAAGAGACCGGGGAGACCCAGTACTTC.

The genes are TRBV20-1 and TRBJ1-5, with D possibly matching TRBD1 (5 bases). The CDR3 contains 11 residues. Trimming took 2 bases from V and 11 from J, leaving 10 bases between them. Germline V gene lookup returns CDR1 DFQATT and CDR2 SNEGSKA (reference sequence). The DNA of the CDR3 is TGCAGTGCTAGATTGGGGGAGGCCCAGCATTTT. It codes for CSARLGEAQHF.

CDR3 protein: CAWSVGPSRYRGTEAFF. CDR3 DNA sequence: TGTGCCTGGAGTGTAGGTCCTTCTCGATACAGGGGGACTGAAGCTTTCTTT. V and J are TRBV30 and TRBJ1-1, with 8 bases matching TRBD1. Germline values: CDR1 GTSNPN, CDR2 SVGIG (reference sequence). Trimming at V came to 0 bases and at J to 5 bases, leaving 14 bases not matched to a gene. This CDR3 has 17 residues.

This clone was detected once. The V call is TRBV19, the J call TRBJ2-5; D is possibly TRBD2 (6 bases). The germline gives CDR1 LNHDA, CDR2 SQIVND (reference sequence). V was pared by 2 bases and J by 5 bases, with 18 bases between. The length of the CDR3 is 16 residues. The CDR3 DNA sequence: TGTGCCAGTAGTATAAGGGGCCTAGCTGGGGGGGAGACCCAGTACTTC. Protein: CASSIRGLAGGETQYF.

This chain links TRBV2 with TRBJ1-1, with TRBD1 as a possible D gene (5 bases). Germline CDR1 and CDR2: SNHLY and FYNNEI. The CDR3 has 13 residues. Trimming stripped 2 bases from V and 8 bases from J, with 12 bases between. The DNA of the CDR3 is TGTGCCAGCAGTGAAAGGGGCCTAAAGGAAGCTTTCTTT. This gives the protein CASSERGLKEAFF.

The chain links TRBV5-1 to TRBJ2-2; 8 bases match TRBD1. CDR1 and CDR2 (germline): SGHRS, YFSETQ. Trimming took 3 bases from V and 6 from J; bases not matched to a gene: 13. The CDR3 extends over 17 amino acids. CDR3 in amino acids: CASSSLRGQGAAGELFF. CDR3 DNA: TGCGCCAGCAGCTCCCTTCGGGGTCAGGGGGCCGCCGGGGAGCTGTTTTTT.

The rearrangement uses TRBV30 and TRBJ2-1, with TRBD2 matching 11 bases. V lost 2 bases to trimming and J lost 7 bases; unmatched junction nucleotides: 7. The CDR3 is 15 residues long. Germline V gives CDR1 GTSNPN, CDR2 SVGIG (reference sequence). The CDR3 region has the DNA TGTGCCTGGAGTCATAGCGGGAGGGCCGGGAATGAGCAGTTCTTC. Protein product: CAWSHSGRAGNEQFF.

The CDR3 DNA follows: TGTGCCAGCAGCTTGGACAGGATGAATTCACCCCTCCACTTT. This sequence encodes CASSLDRMNSPLHF. This chain uses TRBV5-6 with TRBJ1-6; possible D gene TRBD1, 5 bases. This CDR3 region has 14 residues. Between the trimmed V and J ends, which lost 0 bases and 7 bases, there was a span of 8 bases. The germline V gene encodes CDR1 SGHDT and CDR2 YYEEEE.

The gene calls are TRBV5-5 and TRBJ1-3; a weak D match, TRBD1 (6 bases). Germline values: CDR1 SGHKS, CDR2 YYEKEE (reference sequence). V shed 4 bases and J shed 3 bases, with 11 bases lying between them. CDR3 size: 14 residues. The CDR3 DNA reads as TGTGCCAGCAGCCTCAGGGGCTTTGGAAACACCATATATTTT. It is translated as CASSLRGFGNTIYF.

This chain uses TRBV27 with TRBJ2-7, with D tentatively TRBD2 (6 bases). The CDR3 sequence is 13 residues long. Trimming left V 6 bases short and J 1 base short, with 10 bases between. CDR1 is MNHEY and CDR2 is SMNVEV in the germline V gene (reference sequence). The CDR3 loop reads CASRSGRSYEQYF. The CDR3 region has the DNA TGTGCCAGCAGATCTGGGAGGTCCTACGAGCAGTACTTC.

V gene TRBV5-1 combines with J gene TRBJ2-3; perhaps TRBD2 as D (7 bases). Looked up from germline, CDR1 is SGHRS and CDR2 is YFSETQ. CDR3 length equals 18 residues. The germline V and J ends were trimmed by 3 bases and 3 bases, with 23 bases remaining between them. The CDR3: CASSWTAKGGFLTDTQYF. CDR3 coding DNA: TGCGCCAGCAGCTGGACAGCGAAGGGGGGGTTTTTGACAGATACGCAGTATTTT. The whole variable domain, filled in from reference TRBV5-1 and TRBJ2-3, reads KAGVTQTPRYLIKTRGQQVTLSCSPISGHRSVSWYQQTPGQGLQFLFEYFSETQRNKGNFPGRFSGRQFSNSRSEMNVSTLELGDSALYLCASSWTAKGGFLTDTQYFGPGTRLTVL.

This clone was detected only a few times. This rearrangement joins TRBV10-3 to TRBJ1-5; the D gene is possibly TRBD1 (5 bases). The V end was cut by 6 bases, the J end by 8 bases, with 14 bases between. In germline, CDR1 is ENHRY, CDR2 SYGVKD. This CDR3 contains 13 residues. CDR3 sequence (DNA): TGTGCCATCAGCCTAGATGCAGGGAAGCCCCAGCATTTT. It encodes CAISLDAGKPQHF.